This T cell receptor (beta chain) was recorded in a study of blood T cell repertoires in COVID-19. Study-level background: Acute and convalescent COVID-19 samples came from the United States, Italy and Spain. Sample material is recorded as cDNA or gDNA derived from T cells, B-cell-depleted T cells, or PBMCs.

Methods used by the authors: By means of reference gene primer amplification, nucleated cell counts were estimated. The repertoire was sequenced with immunoSEQ multiplex PCR; TCRdb's copy has only in-frame clones and lacks some. The V and J calls and clone size come from that table; D and trimming were worked out from the DNA. This table has a few hundred thousand clones, roughly 80% appearing once. Seattle participants joined during active infection and were tracked over time. The receptor was isolated from a woman between 65 and 79 years old with COVID-19, enrolled during active disease. Material for sequencing was peripheral blood.

The CDR3 sequence: CASRRYISGGADTQYF. DNA for the CDR3: TGTGCCAGCAGGAGATACATATCAGGGGGAGCAGATACGCAGTATTTT. The genes are TRBV2 and TRBJ2-3; 7 bases fit TRBD1. The J segment lost 4 bases and the V segment lost 6 bases, leaving 13 bases of the junction unmatched. This CDR3 contains 16 residues. Germline CDR1 is SNHLY and CDR2 is FYNNEI.